A selection of T cell receptor beta chains follows, all from one sample in a study of somatic mutations in cytotoxic T cells in rheumatoid arthritis. Measured with immunoSEQ multiplex PCR; TCRdb has only the in-frame clones, and not every one. Here the sample spans under 7,500 clones, about three quarters being singletons. The sample consisted of CD8+ T cells sorted from blood. The receptor set was obtained from a woman aged 55 to 70 in good health. CDR3s include the opening cysteine and the closing phenylalanine or tryptophan. A D gene is named only where the DNA matches it firmly. Rows may omit the clone size; those that give it use once, few, many or a size class.

v_call,d_call,clone_size,j_call,cdr3_nt,cdr3_aa
TRBV7-9,.,medium-sized,TRBJ2-3,TGTGCCAGCAGCCCCGGGGACACTAGCACAGATACGCAGTATTTT,CASSPGDTSTDTQYF
TRBV4-3,.,.,TRBJ2-5,TGCGCCAGCAGCCAAGAAAGGGGGGAGACCCAGTACTTC,CASSQERGETQYF
TRBV4-3,.,.,TRBJ2-1,TGCGCCAGCAGCCAAGCCGTCGCGGGAATAGGGAATGAGCAGTTCTTC,CASSQAVAGIGNEQFF
TRBV9,TRBD2,.,TRBJ2-3,TGTGCCAGCAGCCCTTACCTAGCGGGAGGCACAGATACGCAGTATTTT,CASSPYLAGGTDTQYF
TRBV30,TRBD2,once,TRBJ2-7,TGTGCGGGTTTGGGAGGGGAACGACCCTACGAGCAGTACTTC,CAGLGGERPYEQYF
TRBV18,TRBD1,few,TRBJ2-1,TGTGCCAGCTCACCACGGGACAGGGTATCCTACAATGAGCAGTTCTTC,CASSPRDRVSYNEQFF
TRBV27,.,.,TRBJ2-3,TGTGCCAGCAGTTCCCTCAGCACAGATACGCAGTATTTT,CASSSLSTDTQYF
TRBV5-1,TRBD2,.,TRBJ2-1,TGCGCCAGCACCGCTAGCGGGGGGCTGGATGAGCAGTTCTTC,CASTASGGLDEQFF
TRBV7-4,TRBD2,.,TRBJ2-1,TGTGCCAGCAGCTCCCTCGGGGGGACCAGTCCCCACAATGAGCAGTTCTTC,CASSSLGGTSPHNEQFF
TRBV4-3,TRBD1,.,TRBJ2-7,TGCGCCAGCAGCCAAGGGACAGGGGGTGGCTACGAGCAGTACTTC,CASSQGTGGGYEQYF
TRBV12-5,TRBD2,.,TRBJ2-1,TGTGCTAGTGGTCCGCCCAAGGGGACTAGCGGGGGGGTGCTGTACAATGAGCAGTTCTTC,CASGPPKGTSGGVLYNEQFF
TRBV13,.,.,TRBJ1-2,TGTGCCAGCAGCCGGACAGACTATGGCTACACCTTC,CASSRTDYGYTF
TRBV9,.,.,TRBJ2-2,TGTGCCAGCAGCTCCGACTATGACGCGAACACCGGGGAGCTGTTTTTT,CASSSDYDANTGELFF
TRBV6-4,TRBD2,.,TRBJ2-1,TGTGCCAGCAGAGAAGCGGGAGGCGCCTACAATGAGCAGTTCTTC,CASREAGGAYNEQFF
TRBV29-1,TRBD2,.,TRBJ2-1,TGCAGCGTTGAAGGGGCCGGGAGGTCCTACAATGAGCAGTTCTTC,CSVEGAGRSYNEQFF
TRBV7-9,TRBD2,.,TRBJ2-7,TGTGCCAGCAGCCCTCTAGCGGGAGGGAGCTCCTACGAGCAGTACTTC,CASSPLAGGSSYEQYF
TRBV4-1,.,.,TRBJ1-3,TGCGCCAGCACAGGGATTGGAAACACCATATATTTT,CASTGIGNTIYF
TRBV6-5,.,.,TRBJ2-1,TGTGCCAGCAGTTACTCCATAGCTGTCAAGGAGCAGTTCTTC,CASSYSIAVKEQFF
TRBV19,TRBD1,.,TRBJ2-3,TGTGCCAGTAGTATAAGGGCAGGGGGTGTCACAGATACGCAGTATTTT,CASSIRAGGVTDTQYF
TRBV7-3,TRBD2,.,TRBJ2-3,TGTGCCAGCAGCTTAGATCGGGAACGGGGGGGAAGCACAGATACGCAGTATTTT,CASSLDRERGGSTDTQYF
TRBV2,.,.,TRBJ1-5,TGTGCCAGCAGTGAAGCGTATAGCAATCAGCCCCAGCATTTT,CASSEAYSNQPQHF
TRBV27,.,.,TRBJ1-2,TGTGCCAGCAGTTTTTGGGGAGGCGGCTACACCTTC,CASSFWGGGYTF